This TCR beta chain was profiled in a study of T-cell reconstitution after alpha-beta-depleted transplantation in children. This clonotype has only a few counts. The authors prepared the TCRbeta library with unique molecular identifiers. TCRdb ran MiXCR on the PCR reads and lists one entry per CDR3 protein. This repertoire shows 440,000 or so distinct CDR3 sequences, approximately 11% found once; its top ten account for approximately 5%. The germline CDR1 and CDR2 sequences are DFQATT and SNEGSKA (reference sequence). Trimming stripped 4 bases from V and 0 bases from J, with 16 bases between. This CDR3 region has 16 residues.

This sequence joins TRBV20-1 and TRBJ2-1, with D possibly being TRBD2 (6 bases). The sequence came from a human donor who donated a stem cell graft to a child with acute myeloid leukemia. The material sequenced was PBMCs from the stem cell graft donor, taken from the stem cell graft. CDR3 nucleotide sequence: TGCAGTGCTAAGGCAAGACGGGGGAGCTCCTACAATGAGCAGTTCTTC. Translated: CSAKARRGSSYNEQFF.